Included here is one TCR beta chain sequence, with context. Its specific antigen is unknown. A junction boundary mismatches the germline segment, possibly from a read error. In total, roughly 670 healthy bone marrow donors made up the cohort. At the time of sampling, every cohort member was nominally healthy, though immune exposures that went unrecorded were likely present. The donor tested CMV seropositive, placing the donor among the 290 or so seropositive members of the cohort. Each donor provided a peripheral blood sample, and peripheral blood mononuclear cells were used for TCR beta sequencing. Genomic DNA was extracted from the blood cell samples with the Qiagen DNeasy Blood Extraction Kit. The data stem from a study of cytomegalovirus exposure and HLA in healthy donors (dated by TCRdb to 2016 to 2017). At the level of the whole study: An earlier analysis of 587 of the donors reported about 280 Gb of sequence data and 100 million to 120 million unique TCR beta sequences obtained from about 200 million T cells. An early release covering roughly 580 HLA-typed donors comprised about 300 gigabases of sequencing data and 85 million or so unique TCR sequences. Among the 398 genotyped donors, around 81% belonged to the genetic ancestry cluster associated with self-reported Caucasian donors. The study aimed to test whether cataloging public T cell receptors could reveal signatures of past pathogen exposure. The study used immunosequencing to profile the T cell repertoires of 666 subjects and linked those repertoires to cytomegalovirus serostatus. Along with the approximately 600-subject first cohort, a separate validation cohort of over a hundred different subjects was used. High-throughput TCR immunosequencing, statistical association of individual TCRs with disease status, and machine learning were combined to predict cytomegalovirus infection status. A later analysis re-examined previously published TCR beta repertoires from more than 600 donors and added high-resolution HLA genotyping to investigate patterns of TCR occurrence. The later analysis used no new phenotypic data to find candidate immune exposures, relying instead on TCR beta sequences and their occurrence across donors. To decide whether each TCR beta V gene segment behaved as functional or pseudogenic, an earlier analysis of some 600 of the donors relied on high-throughput TCR beta sequencing. Donor age, sex, ethnicity and CMV serostatus were compiled alongside the repertoire data. Genome-wide SNP genotypes for about 65% of the 666 donors were used in a later genetic analysis, which treated that subset as a discovery cohort. All discovery cohort repertoires had been generated using a single sequencing platform. HLA typing included class I and class II loci at four-digit resolution. Typing coverage differed by locus: A, B, C, DRB1 and DQB1 were typed in about 629-640 donors, DQA1 in around 500, DPA1 in some 610, and DPB1 in 472. About five DR-DQ haplotypes were treated as single units for association and clustering because of strong linkage in the cohort. Across roughly 420 genotyped donors of the cohort, an average of about 220,000 unique TCR beta nucleotide sequences per donor were sequenced, and 15% to 20% of those sequences were non-productive. Overall results and qualifications from the work: In a later genetic analysis, a missense DCLRE1C variant was associated with V-gene and J-gene trimming of TCR beta chains, and the association was replicated in an independent cohort. Cytomegalovirus status was reported to be diagnosed by the classifier with high specificity and sensitivity in both the original and validation cohorts. Several of the top co-occurrence clusters appeared to be linked to parvovirus B19, influenza, CMV and Epstein-Barr virus, according to a later analysis. In the study, around 150 TCR beta chains were listed as associated with cytomegalovirus. Linkage disequilibrium might explain the correlated functional status among segregating V segments, but an unknown experimental factor could not be excluded. A cluster of highly shared sequence variants was judged likely to be a technical artifact of the sequencing pipeline. In an earlier analysis of around 600 of the donors, most TCR beta V segments appeared in productive rearrangements about 87% or about 30% of the time, broadly matching IMGT annotations. Because counts were too low, about 18 rarely observed V segments, including chromosome 9 orphons, were excluded from the earlier analysis of fewer than 650 of the donors. Sequencing depth was assumed to be roughly uniform across donors in the presence/absence analyses, though that assumption may not hold. In a later genetic analysis, fewer N-insertions in productive TCRs were reported among donors in an Asian-associated ancestry cluster than the roughly 700-donor mean. CMV serostatus was the only immune exposure information available for the cohort. According to the authors, the approach could potentially be generalized to other disease states and immunological phenotypes. At a false discovery rate of 0.05, a later analysis linked 15,000 to 20,000 TCR beta sequences to specific HLA alleles. According to a later analysis, most CMV-associated TCR beta chains appeared to be HLA-restricted, and the HLA associations seemed to be driven largely by CMV exposure. According to a later analysis, TCR association rates differed among HLA loci, with DRB1 alleles showing the most associated TCRs and HLA-C alleles showing the fewest. In vitro tests confirmed that a few of the cytomegalovirus-associated TCR beta chains recognize cytomegalovirus antigens. In a later analysis, HLA-associated TCR beta chains were found to be more clonally expanded and to have lower generation probabilities than equally common non-associated chains. Strong co-occurrence of HLA alleles, especially DR and DQ, made assigning TCR associations to individual alleles difficult. The cohort was sequenced for TCR beta chains only, and without alpha or paired-chain data the features that could be detected were limited. A further reported finding was that TCR beta sequences accurately predicted the HLA-A and HLA-B alleles for most subjects in the first cohort. Because HLA typing was unavailable for some donors at each locus, only the typed subset was used in association tests. Most TCR sequences were seen in very few donors, while some public TCRs were found in many individuals.

The library came from the immunoSEQ multiplex PCR assay. For the multiplex PCR, a mixture combining 60 forward primers for TCR Vbeta segments and 13 reverse primers for TCR Jbeta segments was used. The CDR3 region of rearranged TCR beta genes was amplified from genomic DNA with a multiplex PCR assay. The amplified TCR beta libraries were sequenced on the Illumina HiSeq System as 87-base-pair reads. As for how the authors treated the data: A later analysis counted some 80 million unique TCR beta chains across the 550 to 800 repertoires, and around 9.9 million of these chains were shared by at least two donors. Raw reads were error-corrected and collapsed into unique sequences by a nearest-neighbor algorithm in which closely related sequences were merged to remove PCR and sequencing errors. Alignment of CDR3 sequences to IMGT reference sequences was used to assign V, D and J gene segments. Each retained sequence needed at least a six-nucleotide match to both a V gene segment and a J gene segment. Rearrangements were called productive when the CDR3 lacked stop codons and stayed in frame with V and J; all others were non-productive. CDR3 was defined by IMGT convention, running from the second conserved V-encoded cysteine to the conserved J-encoded phenylalanine. The earlier analysis of about 560 of the donors excluded any sequence lacking an unambiguous match to a single V gene segment. In an earlier analysis of several hundred of the donors, V segments were called functional above 56.7% productive rearrangements and were called segregating when the between-donor standard deviation exceeded 5%. A statistical classification framework was developed to diagnose cytomegalovirus status using the catalog of TCR beta chain sequences. In a later analysis, V and J genes were assigned by comparing TCR nucleotide sequences against IMGT/GENE-DB human TR gene sequences. The TCRdist pipeline was used in a later analysis to assign CDR3 sequences and most-parsimonious VDJ recombination scenarios. In a later analysis, each TCR beta chain was defined by its CDR3 amino acid sequence together with its V-gene family, and reads lacking a unique V-gene family were excluded. As a way to deal with suspected cross-contamination and a sequencing artifact, a later analysis dropped 450 to 600 nucleotide sequences that were highly shared and had low generation probability. In a later analysis, a clonal expansion index was calculated for each public chain from normalized within-repertoire ranks of inferred template counts. A later analysis computed generation probabilities with a VDJ recombination model fitted to out-of-frame rearrangements, and checked the results against IGoR. In a later analysis, hypergeometric tests were used to score TCR-TCR, TCR-HLA and TCR-CMV co-occurrence, with a repertoire-size bias correction applied to TCR pairs. A later analysis estimated false discovery rates by permuting HLA or CMV assignments 20 times. In a later analysis, co-occurring TCRs were grouped using DBSCAN, and TCRdist sequence similarity was added for clustering within HLA-allele-positive subsets. Co-occurrence clustering excluded repertoires with fewer than 30,000 or more than 120,000 public chains, plus five with anomalous nucleotide sharing. TCRdb re-hosts the immuneACCESS table, in-frame sequences only. Its copies lack some clones; in the studies checked, an unresolved V gene accounts for under half of them, and the cause for the rest is not known. The D gene and trimming were derived from the DNA, and the V and J assignments and clone size from that table. Within this sample are approximately 92,000 clones, with 60% to 80% of them counted one time only. The ten top clones hold 7.3% of the sample.

This TCR was recovered from a middle-aged man in good health and CMV-seropositive. The sequencing sample was made of PBMCs.

The CDR3 protein sequence reads: CASSVDSSSYGYPF. The sequence in DNA is TGTGCCAGCAGCGTGGACAGTTCGTCCTATGGCTACCCCTTC. The V and J genes are TRBV9 and TRBJ1-2, and perhaps TRBD1 as D gene, on 6 matching bases. The CDR3 runs 14 residues from the cysteine to the phenylalanine. The DNA shown is the 42-base CDR3, in frame from base 1. Reading the germline V gene gives CDR1 SGDLS and CDR2 YYNGEE.